This is a list of T cell receptor beta chains from one sample in a study of read filtering for tumor transcriptome and immune sequencing. Each CDR3 protein is one row after TCRdb ran MiXCR on the reads. The sample yields about 86,000 distinct CDR3 sequences, 9% to 15% seen once. The material sequenced was a population of CD138-negative cells sorted from bone marrow. These receptors were collected from a donor older than 35 with multiple myeloma. CDR3s leave out the opening cysteine and the closing phenylalanine or tryptophan. The order of the fields is J gene, clone size, D gene, CDR3 length, V gene, CDR3 protein. The D gene is left open where the match is weak. Some rows mark clone size as missing; the rest say once, few, many or name a class of expanded clone.

TRBJ1-1	many	TRBD1	13	TRBV3-1	ASSQMGQGRVEAF
TRBJ2-1	many	TRBD2	12	TRBV10-3	AITRGIAGDEQF
TRBJ2-2	many	.	10	TRBV28	ASSFSHGELF
TRBJ2-3	many	TRBD2	11	TRBV29-1	SVEGTSADTQY
TRBJ1-1	few	.	12	TRBV6-1	ASSEALGGTEAF
TRBJ2-3	many	TRBD2	14	TRBV9	ASSVRSGDDTDTQY
TRBJ1-5	many	.	12	TRBV7-9	ASSPGRPDQPQH
TRBJ2-4	many	.	13	TRBV21-1	ASTLRRWAKNIQY
TRBJ2-5	.	.	9	TRBV27	ASNQGETQY
TRBJ2-7	many	.	12	TRBV3-1	ASSQIVESDEQY
TRBJ2-5	many	TRBD1	12	TRBV7-9	ASSSTGGQETQY
TRBJ1-5	many	.	14	TRBV6-1	ASSEAAVISNQPQH
TRBJ2-2	many	.	11	TRBV28	ASRDSNTGELF
TRBJ1-6	many	.	13	TRBV28	ASSSGTRENSPLH
TRBJ2-3	few	.	13	TRBV5-1	ASSLGVGTTDTQY
TRBJ2-7	few	TRBD2	13	TRBV6-6	ASHRLAGGLNEQY
TRBJ2-1	many	.	12	TRBV28	ASSFAQPDNEQF
TRBJ2-1	.	.	10	TRBV29-1	SVETGYTEQF
TRBJ2-5	many	.	12	TRBV28	ASSSPSDRETQY
TRBJ2-3	many	TRBD2	14	TRBV7-2	ASSSGLAGEADTQY
TRBJ2-3	many	TRBD2	11	TRBV14	ASSQDLAGSEY
TRBJ2-2	many	.	15	TRBV5-1	ASSLDGTGLATGELF
TRBJ2-1	many	.	14	TRBV10-3	AISELASSSYNEQF
TRBJ2-3	many	TRBD2	16	TRBV6-5	ASSSLSLAGGTTDTQY